The 2 T cell receptor beta chains listed next were all sequenced from one sample in a study of neurological immune-mediated disorders. TCRdb reanalysed the 5' RACE reads using MiXCR and keeps one entry per CDR3 protein. The sample lists tens of thousands of distinct CDR3 sequences, roughly 2.5% occurring once. Specimen: PBMCs. The source of these receptors is a man aged 50-59 years with multiple sclerosis.

This clonotype was recorded many times. This chain connects TRBV5-1 to TRBJ2-3, with D hard to call. Germline CDR1 is SGHRS and CDR2 is YFSETQ. V was clipped by 0 bases and J by 4 bases, with 9 bases between them. The CDR3 sequence is 14 residues long. This chain's CDR3 is CASSLAQSSDTQYF. The CDR3 nucleotides read TGCGCCAGCAGCTTGGCGCAGAGTTCAGATACGCAGTATTTT.

This clonotype was counted between two and nine times. The chain couples TRBV3-1 to TRBJ2-5, with TRBD2 identical over 9 bases. The V and J ends lost 3 bases and 2 bases, in that order; junction bases with no gene match: 7. This CDR3 has 16 amino acids. Germline V gene lookup returns CDR1 LGHDT and CDR2 YNNKEL (reference sequence). This CDR3 reads CASSHLAGRGQETQYF. In DNA form, the CDR3 reads TGTGCCAGCAGCCATCTAGCGGGGCGGGGGCAAGAGACCCAGTACTTC.